These 20 T cell receptor beta chains share one sample of origin, sequenced in a study of T cell repertoires in cytomegalovirus infection. Each CDR3 protein is one row after TCRdb ran MiXCR on the reads. The repertoire has fewer than 950,000 distinct CDR3 sequences, 32% of them found once; the top ten carry around 11%. Their specific antigens are unknown. The specimen was cultured CD8+ T cells from PBMCs, collected from culture after CMV antigen stimulation. These receptors all come from a human donor in good health (CMV status not recorded). Some clones in this sample may be carry-over from other donors' samples.

The rearrangement links TRBV6-5 to TRBJ2-4; tentative D call: TRBD2 (6 bases). The V gene's germline CDR1 is MNHEY and CDR2 SVGAGI. V was pared by 4 bases and J by 9 bases, with 22 bases between. There are 16 residues in the CDR3. Written as DNA, the CDR3 is TGTGCCAGCAGTTCCAGGACTGGCGGGGCGGCGCGCATTCAGTACTTC. Translation: CASSSRTGGAARIQYF.

This clonotype occurred a few times. The chain has TRBV23-1 and TRBJ1-6, with 9 bases that match TRBD1. TRBV23-1 is flagged as an ORF with uncertain function. V lost 0 bases to trimming and J lost 2 bases; unmatched junction nucleotides: 5. CDR3 length: 18 residues. CDR3 protein: CASSQSGTGSTYNSPLHF. The DNA for the CDR3 is TGCGCCAGCAGTCAATCAGGGACAGGGAGTACCTATAATTCACCCCTCCACTTT.

Ten or more counts support this clonotype. J is TRBJ2-3 and V is TRBV7-2; TRBD2 aligns across 12 bases. The V and J ends lost 1 base and 9 bases, in that order; junction bases with no gene match: 5. Looked up from germline, CDR1 is SGHTA and CDR2 is FQGNSA. The CDR3 covers 15 residues. The CDR3 nucleotides read TGTGCCAGCAGCTTAGGGCTAGCGGGGGGGCACACGCAGTATTTT. Protein product: CASSLGLAGGHTQYF.

This clonotype appeared a single time. The chain employs TRBV29-1 and TRBJ2-7; TRBD1 matches at 9 bases. CDR1 is SQVTM and CDR2 is ANQGSEA in the germline V gene. The CDR3 loop spans 15 amino acids. CDR3 residues: CSASSPGQGSDEQYV. The CDR3 nucleotides are TGCAGCGCATCCTCTCCGGGACAGGGCTCCGACGAGCAGTACGTC.

V gene TRBV7-2 combines with J gene TRBJ1-1; weak D call: TRBD1 (5 bases). Germline V gene sequence: CDR1 SGHTA, CDR2 FQGNSA. V lost 5 bases, J lost 7 bases, and 14 bases lay in between. CDR3 length: 13 residues. CDR3 protein: CASSAPGSVEAFF. The CDR3 DNA follows: TGTGCCAGCAGCGCCCCAGGGTCGGTTGAAGCTTTCTTT. The full variable domain, in which reference TRBV7-2 and TRBJ1-1 provide the parts outside the CDR3, is GAGVSQSPSNKVTEKGKDVELRCDPISGHTALYWYRQSLGQGLEFLIYFQGNSAPDKSGLPSDRFSAERTGGSVSTLTIQRTQQEDSAVYLCASSAPGSVEAFFGQGTRLTVV.

J is TRBJ2-2 and V is TRBV4-2; TRBD1 agrees at 7 bases. CDR1 is LGHNA and CDR2 is YNFKEQ in the germline V gene. CDR3 size: 16 residues. The J segment lost 1 base and the V segment lost 4 bases, leaving 6 bases of the junction unmatched. CDR3: CASSPTGVENTGELFF. The CDR3 coding sequence is TGTGCCAGCAGCCCTACAGGGGTAGAGAACACCGGGGAGCTGTTTTTT.

The chain couples TRBV27 to TRBJ2-3; 7 bases map to TRBD2. The CDR3 is 15 residues long. Per germline, CDR1 MNHEY and CDR2 SMNVEV (reference sequence). V dropped 8 bases and J dropped 2; count of bases not matched to a gene: 10. The CDR3 reads CASSGGWKFTDTQYF. The CDR3 DNA follows: TGTGCCAGCTCCGGGGGGTGGAAGTTCACAGATACGCAGTATTTT.

The chain carries TRBV27 and TRBJ2-2; tentative D call: TRBD2 (6 bases). Germline V gene data show CDR1 as MNHEY and CDR2 as SMNVEV (reference sequence). This CDR3 contains 15 residues. Trimming took 7 bases from V and 5 from J, leaving 17 bases between them. The CDR3 bases are TGTGCCAGCACCCTGGACGGGGAGGTAACCGGGGAGCTGTTTTTT. It translates to CASTLDGEVTGELFF.

There are a few counts of this clonotype. The V and J genes are TRBV27 and TRBJ1-5; 7 bases map to TRBD1. The CDR3 has 15 amino acids. Trimming at V came to 6 bases and at J to 4 bases, leaving 9 bases not matched to a gene. Germline V lookup: CDR1 MNHEY, CDR2 SMNVEV (reference sequence). The CDR3 region is CASRPRTGKNQPQHF. The CDR3 nucleotides are TGTGCCAGCAGGCCTCGGACAGGCAAAAATCAGCCCCAGCATTTT.

The chain links TRBV5-3 to TRBJ2-2; 14 bases are shared with TRBD2. TRBV5-3 is treated as an ORF (open reading frame) with a function not yet certain. Trimming at V came to 4 bases and at J to 1 base, leaving 3 bases not matched to a gene. The CDR3 consists of 17 residues. CDR3 residues: CARSPGTSGGNTGELFF. The CDR3, as DNA: TGTGCCAGAAGCCCGGGGACTAGCGGGGGGAACACCGGGGAGCTGTTTTTT.

The V gene is TRBV25-1, the J gene TRBJ1-5; D may be TRBD1 (6 bases). V lost 2 bases and J 5 bases, leaving 7 bases between the germline ends. The CDR3 runs to 13 residues. Germline loops: CDR1 MGHDK, CDR2 SYGVNS. The CDR3 protein is CASSEGGHQPQHF. The CDR3 coding sequence is TGTGCCAGCAGTGAAGGGGGGCATCAGCCCCAGCATTTT.

The rearrangement links TRBV24-1 to TRBJ2-3; TRBD2 aligns across 7 bases. Germline V gene data show CDR1 as KGHDR and CDR2 as SFDVKD. V gave up 3 bases and J gave up 2 bases; unmatched junction bases: 7. CDR3 size: 16 residues. In nucleotides, the CDR3 is TGTGCCACCAGTGATGATCGGACTAGTACCACAGATACGCAGTATTTT. Protein product: CATSDDRTSTTDTQYF.

This clonotype was recorded a few times. The chain recombines TRBV19 with TRBJ2-7, with D tentatively TRBD2 (8 bases). The CDR3 has 17 residues. Trimming removed 5 bases at V and 2 bases at J, with 22 bases between. Germline V gene data show CDR1 as LNHDA and CDR2 as SQIVND (reference sequence). This CDR3 is CASSVPGGGSRAYEQYF. The CDR3 nucleotides are TGTGCCAGTAGTGTCCCGGGAGGGGGCAGCAGGGCCTACGAGCAGTACTTC.

This clonotype showed up just a few times. J is TRBJ2-7 and V is TRBV6-2 or TRBV6-3; D remains ambiguous. V gave up 10 bases and J gave up 1 base, with 8 bases separating them. This CDR3 contains 11 residues. CDR1 and CDR2 from the germline V gene are MNHEY and SVGEGT. CDR3 sequence (DNA): TGTGCCACCAGATCGTCCTACGAGCAGTACGTC. This translates into CATRSSYEQYV.

A few counts support this clonotype. This sequence joins TRBV5-1 and TRBJ2-5, with 10 bases fitting TRBD1. The ends lost 4 bases at V and 2 bases at J; junction bases unmatched: 11. The CDR3 is 17 amino acids. Germline-derived CDR1 and CDR2 are SGHRS and YFSETQ. CDR3 protein: CASSPGTGDAEQETQYF. The DNA for the CDR3 is TGCGCCAGCAGCCCCGGGACAGGGGACGCCGAGCAAGAGACCCAGTACTTC.

The CDR3 loop reads CATSNRQGTQPQHF. Here the CDR3 DNA reads TGTGCCACCAGTAATAGACAGGGGACTCAGCCCCAGCATTTT. The chain employs TRBV15 and TRBJ1-5, with 8 bases that match TRBD1. CDR3 length equals 14 residues. Trimming took 6 bases from V and 6 from J; bases not matched to a gene: 7. Germline V CDR1 and CDR2: LNHNV, YYDKDF (reference sequence). Combining the CDR3 with reference TRBV15 and TRBJ1-5 gives the whole variable domain DAMVIQNPRYQVTQFGKPVTLSCSQTLNHNVMYWYQQKSSQAPKLLFHYYDKDFNNEADTPDNFQSRRPNTSFCFLDIRSPGLGDTAMYLCATSNRQGTQPQHFGDGTRLSIL.

This chain uses TRBV3-1 with TRBJ1-2; no clear D. The CDR3 loop spans 14 amino acids. Germline CDR1 is LGHDT and CDR2 is YNNKEL (reference sequence). V was trimmed by 4 bases and J by 3 bases, leaving 12 bases between them. In DNA form, the CDR3 reads TGTGCCAGCAGCCTGCCGGATAAGGACTATGGCTACACCTTC. This sequence encodes CASSLPDKDYGYTF.

The chain uses TRBV6-5 and TRBJ2-1; a possible D gene is TRBD1 (5 bases). Germline assignment: CDR1 MNHEY and CDR2 SVGAGI. Trimming pared 5 bases from V and 0 bases from J, leaving 20 bases between. The CDR3 covers 18 residues. Written as DNA, the CDR3 is TGTGCCAGCAGTCTACTCCCGCAGGGTCTCAGCTCCTACAATGAGCAGTTCTTC. Its protein is CASSLLPQGLSSYNEQFF.

This clonotype was seen only a few times. This rearrangement joins TRBV24-1 to TRBJ1-1; unclear D gene. Trimming left V 9 bases short and J 11 bases short, with 21 bases between. The CDR3 contains 13 residues. Germline values: CDR1 KGHDR, CDR2 SFDVKD. The CDR3 spells CATGPYMPRPAFF. CDR3 in DNA: TGTGCCACCGGACCTTATATGCCGCGGCCGGCTTTCTTT.

CDR3 region: CASSPYLGEQFF. In DNA, the CDR3 is TGTGCCAGCAGCCCTTATTTAGGGGAGCAGTTCTTC. The chain uses TRBV9 and TRBJ2-1, with no clear D. In germline, CDR1 is SGDLS, CDR2 YYNGEE. The ends were cut back, 4 bases at V and 10 bases at J, with 12 bases in the middle. The CDR3 is made up of 12 amino acids.